A single sample gave rise to the 21 T cell receptor beta chains below, sequenced in a study of patients and donors after allogeneic stem cell transplantation. Each CDR3 protein is one row after TCRdb ran MiXCR on the RT-PCR reads. The table includes about 960,000 distinct CDR3 sequences, about a sixth detected once. The specimen sequenced was blood, either unsorted or a sorted T cell fraction (not recorded which). The source of these receptors is a human donor who was either an allogeneic HSCT recipient or a stem cell or donor lymphocyte infusion donor (not recorded which). It is not recorded whose cells these are; they may come from a transplant donor.

This chain uses TRBV12-3 or TRBV12-4 with TRBJ2-2, with 12 bases lining up with TRBD2. The ends lost 3 bases at V and 4 bases at J; junction bases unmatched: 6. CDR3 size: 17 residues. In nucleotides, the CDR3 is TGTGCCAGCAGTTTCCGGGCTAGCGGGAGGGCCACCGGGGAGCTGTTTTTT. Translated: CASSFRASGRATGELFF.

This clonotype has only a few counts. The gene calls are TRBV5-1 and TRBJ2-6; possibly TRBD1 for D (7 bases). Germline CDR1 and CDR2: SGHRS and YFSETQ. V gave up 6 bases and J gave up 0 bases, with 16 bases separating them. This CDR3 comprises 17 residues. CDR3 sequence reads: CASTRGELSSGANVLTF. The CDR3 region has the DNA TGCGCCAGCACCAGGGGGGAGTTGAGCTCTGGGGCCAACGTCCTGACTTTC. Combining the CDR3 with reference TRBV5-1 and TRBJ2-6 gives the whole variable domain KAGVTQTPRYLIKTRGQQVTLSCSPISGHRSVSWYQQTPGQGLQFLFEYFSETQRNKGNFPGRFSGRQFSNSRSEMNVSTLELGDSALYLCASTRGELSSGANVLTFGAGSRLTVL.

The gene calls are TRBV9 and TRBJ1-1; D may be TRBD1 (5 bases). V was pared by 3 bases and J by 5 bases, with 14 bases between. Germline V gives CDR1 SGDLS, CDR2 YYNGEE. The length of the CDR3 is 14 residues. The CDR3 loop is CASSDDLGGTEAFF. CDR3 DNA sequence: TGTGCCAGCAGCGATGATCTTGGGGGAACTGAAGCTTTCTTT.

The chain recombines TRBV7-9 with TRBJ1-2; no firm D call. V lost 3 bases and J 5 bases, leaving 13 bases between the germline ends. Germline CDR1 and CDR2: SEHNR and FQNEAQ (reference sequence). This CDR3 comprises 14 residues. This chain's CDR3 is CASSFVEGFYGYTF. The CDR3 DNA follows: TGTGCCAGCAGCTTCGTTGAGGGCTTTTATGGCTACACCTTC.

This clonotype occurred many times. In nucleotides, the CDR3 is TGTGCCAGCAGGGTCAGGGGGCGCGGGGCTCAGGGCCCGAACACCGGGGAGCTGTTTTTT. Translated, it gives CASRVRGRGAQGPNTGELFF. The V and J genes are TRBV12-3 or TRBV12-4 and TRBJ2-2; 8 bases fit TRBD1. The CDR3 is 20 residues long. V lost 6 bases and J lost 0; bases outside the gene matches: 18.

The rearrangement joins TRBV28 to TRBJ2-3, with D unclear. Germline-derived CDR1 and CDR2 are MDHEN and SYDVKM. The CDR3 is made up of 12 amino acids. Trimming removed 4 bases at V and 10 bases at J, with 12 bases between. The CDR3 is CASSSGPVSQYF. CDR3 coding DNA: TGTGCCAGCAGTTCCGGACCTGTTTCGCAGTATTTT.

V gene TRBV28 combines with J gene TRBJ2-1; D remains unclear. Per germline, CDR1 MDHEN and CDR2 SYDVKM. This CDR3 spans 15 amino acids. V lost 10 bases to trimming and J lost 3 bases, with 19 bases between them. The CDR3 here is CANSQPLTNYNEQFF. DNA of the CDR3: TGTGCCAACAGCCAGCCTTTAACCAACTACAATGAGCAGTTCTTC.

With regard to this clonotype: An end of the junction does not agree with germline; a read error may underlie this. V and J are TRBV3-1 and TRBJ1-1, with D possibly being TRBD1 (5 bases). The CDR3 is 14 amino acids. CDR1 LGHDT and CDR2 YNNKEL come from the germline V gene (reference sequence). CDR3: CASSPQTVNTEALF. CDR3 in DNA: TGTGCCAGCAGCCCCCAGACAGTGAACACTGAAGCTCTCTTT. The whole variable domain, filled in from reference TRBV3-1 and TRBJ1-1, reads DTAVSQTPKYLVTQMGNDKSIKCEQNLGHDTMYWYKQDSKKFLKIMFSYNNKELIINETVPNRFSPKSPDKAHLNLHINSLELGDSAVYFCASSPQTVNTEALFGQGTRLTVV.

The V and J genes are TRBV5-6 and TRBJ1-2, with 9 nucleotides matching TRBD1. The CDR3 runs to 17 residues. Germline V gives CDR1 SGHDT, CDR2 YYEEEE. With 4 bases clipped from V and 3 bases from J, the junction kept 13 bases outside the gene matches. The CDR3 loop is CASSLARDRERYYGYTF. The CDR3 DNA reads as TGTGCCAGCAGCCTCGCCCGGGACAGGGAGCGGTACTATGGCTACACCTTC.

The chain has TRBV10-3 and TRBJ2-5; 10 bases map to TRBD1. This CDR3 comprises 15 residues. Germline V gene sequence: CDR1 ENHRY, CDR2 SYGVKD. The trim removed 11 bases at V and 3 bases at J, leaving 12 bases unmatched. CDR3 region: CASSEGQGTKETQYF. The CDR3 DNA follows: TGTGCCTCCTCCGAGGGACAGGGGACTAAAGAGACCCAGTACTTC.

This clonotype was recorded a few times. The V gene is TRBV15, the J gene TRBJ1-2; 11 nucleotides agree with TRBD1. The J segment lost 4 bases and the V segment lost 8 bases, leaving 9 bases of the junction unmatched. From germline, CDR1 is LNHNV and CDR2 YYDKDF (reference sequence). The CDR3 is 15 amino acids. CDR3 coding DNA: TGTGCCACCCGAAATGGACAGGGGGCATTCTATGGCTACACCTTC. Amino acids: CATRNGQGAFYGYTF.

At least ten counts were recorded for this clonotype. The chain couples TRBV7-8 to TRBJ2-1, with D unclear. CDR1 and CDR2 from the germline V gene are SGHVS and FQNEAQ. This CDR3 is 12 amino acids long. V lost 5 bases, J lost 7 bases, and 9 bases lay in between. In nucleotides, the CDR3 is TGTGCCAGCAGCCCTGACGGAAATGAGCAGTTCTTC. It codes for CASSPDGNEQFF.

This clonotype was observed a handful of times. The V gene is TRBV7-3, the J gene TRBJ2-3; 9 bases match TRBD2. Trimming took 5 bases from V and 0 from J; bases not matched to a gene: 3. CDR1 is SGHTA, CDR2 FQGTGA, per germline. There are 15 residues in the CDR3. The CDR3 sequence: CASSAAGGSTDTQYF. CDR3 nucleotide sequence: TGTGCCAGCAGCGCAGCGGGGGGTAGCACAGATACGCAGTATTTT.

V gene TRBV6-1 combines with J gene TRBJ2-6; 7 nucleotides agree with TRBD2. The germline V gene has CDR1 MNHNS and CDR2 SASEGT. V was pared by 7 bases and J by 0 bases, with 9 bases of the junction left unmatched. The CDR3 extends over 17 amino acids. The CDR3 loop reads CASTAGARDSGANVLTF. DNA for the CDR3: TGTGCCAGCACCGCGGGAGCGAGAGACTCTGGGGCCAACGTCCTGACTTTC.

The V gene is TRBV7-2, the J gene TRBJ1-2; D not resolved. The CDR3 sequence is 13 residues long. Per germline, CDR1 SGHTA and CDR2 FQGNSA. V lost 2 bases and J 1 base, leaving 5 bases between the germline ends. The CDR3 sequence: CASSLPVNYGYTF. Written as DNA, the CDR3 is TGTGCCAGCAGCTTACCTGTTAACTATGGCTACACCTTC.

The sample holds a few counts of this clonotype. The chain links TRBV4-1 to TRBJ1-1; D is unresolved. V was shortened by 0 bases and J by 5 bases, with 10 bases between the two germline ends. Per the germline V gene, CDR1 is MGHRA and CDR2 is YSYEKL. The CDR3 totals 14 residues. The CDR3 protein is CASSQDTLRTEAFF. CDR3 DNA: TGCGCCAGCAGCCAAGACACCCTGAGGACTGAAGCTTTCTTT.

This clonotype was detected only a few times. This chain links TRBV6-5 with TRBJ2-5; 7 nucleotides line up with TRBD1. V shed 2 bases, J shed 0 bases, and the junction held 3 bases outside the gene matches. Germline V CDR1 and CDR2: MNHEY, SVGAGI. The CDR3 spans 15 residues. CDR3 DNA sequence: TGTGCCAGCAGTTACGGGACAGCTAACCAAGAGACCCAGTACTTC. Translated: CASSYGTANQETQYF.

The chain links TRBV9 to TRBJ1-2; 11 bases are shared with TRBD1. The V gene end was trimmed by 4 bases and the J gene end by 5 bases; junction bases not matched to a gene: 7. Germline V gene lookup returns CDR1 SGDLS and CDR2 YYNGEE. This CDR3 comprises 15 residues. The CDR3 DNA follows: TGTGCCAGCAGCCCTAGAAGGGACAGGGGGTATGGCTACACCTTC. Translation gives CASSPRRDRGYGYTF.

J is TRBJ2-1 and V is TRBV7-3; weak D call: TRBD2 (6 bases). The V gene's germline CDR1 is SGHTA and CDR2 FQGTGA. CDR3 length: 17 amino acids. V was trimmed by 5 bases and J by 2 bases, leaving 19 bases between them. CDR3 sequence: CASSPMGLASTYNEQFF. The CDR3 DNA is TGTGCCAGCAGCCCAATGGGGCTAGCGAGTACCTACAATGAGCAGTTCTTC.

The chain uses TRBV11-2 and TRBJ2-3; D assignment may be TRBD1 or TRBD2 (6 bases each). The length of the CDR3 is 18 residues. V lost 2 bases, J lost 0 bases, and 18 bases lay in between. The germline gives CDR1 SGHAT, CDR2 FQNNGV. CDR3 loop: CASSLTGAAVVSTDTQYF. CDR3 nucleotides: TGTGCCAGCAGCTTAACGGGGGCAGCAGTGGTTAGCACAGATACGCAGTATTTT.

This clonotype was seen just once. The V gene is TRBV2, the J gene TRBJ2-7; D is perhaps TRBD1 or TRBD2 (6 bases each). From germline, CDR1 is SNHLY and CDR2 FYNNEI. The CDR3 extends over 16 amino acids. The V gene lost 6 bases and the J gene lost 0 bases, with 18 bases spanning the gap. This CDR3 reads CASRRFGGASSYEQYF. The CDR3 nucleotides read TGTGCCAGCAGACGATTCGGGGGCGCAAGCTCCTACGAGCAGTACTTC.